This T cell receptor (beta chain) emerged from a study of blood T cell repertoires in COVID-19 (dated by TCRdb to the early 2020s). Looking at the study overall: Samples from collaborators originated in the United States, Italy and Spain and spanned both the acute and convalescent phases of COVID-19. Sample metadata almost always included a de-identified subject ID, COVID-19 status, age in years and sex. The prospective study material was composed of cDNA or gDNA derived from T cells, B-cell-depleted T cells, or PBMCs. The dataset comprised deeply sampled blood TCRbeta repertoires from subjects exposed to, actively infected with, or recovered from COVID-19. Samples came from the ongoing ImmuneRACE study (first 160 participants) plus 1,254 subjects from 6 global collaborators. HLA class I and class II types, where available, came from metadata supplied by the sample provider rather than from assay-based typing. A freely available public database, intended as a resource for researchers studying the immune response to SARS-CoV-2, is where the repertoires were released.

The immunoSEQ Assay, a bias-controlled multiplex PCR, was used to amplify TCRbeta CDR3 regions from genomic DNA. Turning to the authors' computational methods: Within the assay, amplification of reference gene primers was used to estimate how many nucleated cells each sample contained. Sequence reads were collapsed and filtered to measure the absolute abundance of every unique TCRbeta CDR3 rearrangement. For each sample, productive Simpson clonality was calculated as the square root of Simpson's diversity index over productive rearrangements. TCRdb re-hosts the immuneACCESS table, in-frame sequences only. Its copies lack some clones; in the studies checked, an unresolved V gene accounts for under half of them, and the cause for the rest is not known. V and J calls and clone size are those listed in that table; D and trimming were worked out from the DNA. A total of approximately 220,000 clones appear in this sample, about 85% of them only once. The biggest ten clones account for over 15% of the sample.

General study outcomes and caveats: Clinical and demographic metadata were provided uncurated, with the amount varying by source and participant.

With regard to this clone: Its antigen has not been determined. Within one base of it there is no much larger clone, and no base qualities were kept.

The germline ends are 10 bases apart after V is trimmed by 8 bases and J by 0 bases. Inclusive of the bounding cysteine and phenylalanine, the CDR3 is 14 residues long. Only the CDR3 part of the read is kept: 42 bases, read in frame from the first base. The germline V gene yields SNHLY for CDR1 and FYNNEI for CDR2. Participants in the prospective study were aged roughly 18 to 90 years, lived in some 24 United States geographic areas, and enrolled through a virtual design. In the prospective study, participants were assigned to cohorts based on the clinical history participants reported in a screening survey and a study questionnaire. Recovered participants in ImmuneRACE Cohort 3 were defined as having two consecutive negative NP/OP PCR tests, clearance from a healthcare professional, or resolution of symptoms. In the prospective study, whole blood, serum and a nasopharyngeal or oropharyngeal swab were collected from each participant by mobile phlebotomists. Participants in the prospective study had the option to provide additional blood draws and questionnaires over a 2-month period. Blood samples from the prospective study were shipped frozen or at room temperature prior to DNA extraction.

The sample was PBMCs or T cells enriched from blood (not recorded which). The receptor chain draws on TRBV2 and TRBJ1-4, and perhaps TRBD1 as D gene, on 6 matching bases. The clonotype comes from a man aged 35 to 55 who had recovered from COVID-19. The CDR3 loop reads CASRWTATNEKLFF. The DNA sequence follows: TGTGCCAGCCGTTGGACAGCAACTAATGAAAAACTGTTTTTT.